This TCR beta chain was recorded in a study of cytomegalovirus exposure and HLA in healthy donors. The PCR used 60 Vbeta and 13 Jbeta primers. Profiling relied on immunoSEQ multiplex PCR, and the TCRdb table lists in-frame clones only, not all of them. The sample consists of more than 85,000 clones, less than 80% of them appearing once. V shed 0 bases and J 7 bases; nucleotides not matched to a gene: 6. Germline-derived CDR1 and CDR2 are SGHRS and YFSETQ. The CDR3 covers 14 residues. This clonotype was obtained from a woman aged 45-65 years in good health and CMV-seropositive. Sequenced: PBMCs. V and J are TRBV5-1 and TRBJ1-1; 7 nucleotides agree with TRBD1. CDR3 sequence: CASSLGDRSLEAFF. The CDR3, as DNA: TGCGCCAGCAGCTTGGGGGACAGATCCCTTGAAGCTTTCTTT.